The 29 T cell receptor beta chains given below trace back to one sample, sequenced in a study of cytomegalovirus exposure and HLA in healthy donors. Researchers ran the PCR with 60 Vbeta and 13 Jbeta primers. Assay used: immunoSEQ multiplex PCR; TCRdb lists only in-frame clones, some missing. The sample is made up of some 130,000 clones, and the top ten hold less than 2% of it. The specimen was PBMCs. These receptors all stem from a man aged 18 to 30 in good health and CMV-seronegative.

The J gene is TRBJ2-1, the V gene TRBV2; D gene ambiguous. The CDR3 is 16 residues long. The germline V gene encodes CDR1 SNHLY and CDR2 FYNNEI. Trimming took off 4 bases at V and 2 bases at J, with 15 bases between the two ends. The CDR3 is CASSARLVQTYNEQFF. Here the CDR3 DNA reads TGTGCCAGCAGTGCCCGGTTAGTACAGACCTACAATGAGCAGTTCTTC.

V usage is TRBV28 and J usage is TRBJ1-2; 7 bases are a match to TRBD1. CDR3 length: 14 residues. Germline assignment: CDR1 MDHEN and CDR2 SYDVKM. Unmatched junction bases numbered 7, after V lost 5 bases and J lost 4 bases. The CDR3 nucleotides are TGTGCCAGCAGTAAAAGGGGGCTGTCCTATGGCTACACCTTC. Protein product: CASSKRGLSYGYTF.

The gene calls are TRBV7-9 and TRBJ1-1; 8 bases fit TRBD1. CDR3 length: 15 amino acids. Germline CDR1 SEHNR, CDR2 FQNEAQ (reference sequence). Losses at the gene ends were 5 bases for V and 1 base for J; bases not matched to a gene: 6. DNA for the CDR3: TGTGCCAGCAGCCAACCCGGACAGGGGAACACTGAAGCTTTCTTT. It yields the protein CASSQPGQGNTEAFF.

The J gene is TRBJ2-3, the V gene TRBV4-1; 9 nucleotides agree with TRBD1. CDR1 and CDR2 (germline): MGHRA, YSYEKL. The CDR3 consists of 15 residues. J lost 4 bases, V lost 3 bases, and 5 bases had no gene match. Written as DNA, the CDR3 is TGCGCCAGCAGCCATGGGACAGGGATACCAGATACGCAGTATTTT. Translation: CASSHGTGIPDTQYF.

With respect to this clone: Its ends do not fully match the called genes, so a read error is possible. The V and J genes are TRBV7-6 and TRBJ2-6, with a tentative D call TRBD1 (6 bases). The CDR3 loop spans 15 amino acids. CDR1 is SGHVS, CDR2 FNYEAQ, per germline. The CDR3 loop is CASSLDRSGANVLIF. CDR3 sequence (DNA): TGTGCCAGCAGCCTCGACAGGTCTGGGGCCAACGTCCTGATTTTC.

J is TRBJ2-1 and V is TRBV5-1; 8 bases are shared with TRBD1. The CDR3 runs 14 residues. J lost 0 bases, V lost 7 bases, and 3 bases had no gene match. CDR1 is SGHRS, CDR2 YFSETQ, per germline. CDR3 region: CASGDRSSYNEQFF. The CDR3 bases are TGCGCCAGCGGGGACAGGAGCTCCTACAATGAGCAGTTCTTC.

V gene TRBV7-3 combines with J gene TRBJ2-5, with TRBD1 matching over 12 bases. The V gene's germline CDR1 is SGHTA and CDR2 FQGTGA. CDR3 length equals 18 residues. Trimming removed 5 bases from V and 5 bases from J; junction bases left unmatched: 15. CDR3 DNA sequence: TGTGCCAGCAGCCTCCACCATCCGGGACAGGGGGCGGGGGAGACCCAGTACTTC. This codes for CASSLHHPGQGAGETQYF. Together with reference TRBV7-3 and TRBJ2-5, the CDR3 gives the full variable domain: GAGVSQTPSNKVTEKGKYVELRCDPISGHTALYWYRQSLGQGPEFLIYFQGTGAADDSGLPNDRFFAVRPEGSVSTLKIQRTERGDSAVYLCASSLHHPGQGAGETQYFGPGTRLLVL.

The chain is built from TRBV28 and TRBJ1-2, with 9 bases lining up with TRBD1. The junction had 8 bases not matched to a gene; V was cut back by 4 bases and J by 8 bases. Germline V gene data show CDR1 as MDHEN and CDR2 as SYDVKM. This CDR3 has 14 amino acids. In nucleotides, the CDR3 is TGTGCCAGCAGTTCGGGGGACAGGGTTGAGGGCTACACCTTC. Translation gives CASSSGDRVEGYTF.

V gene TRBV6-5 combines with J gene TRBJ2-7, with 9 bases lining up with TRBD2. The V gene's germline CDR1 is MNHEY and CDR2 SVGAGI. The CDR3 is 16 amino acids. V lost 0 bases to trimming and J lost 2 bases; unmatched junction nucleotides: 5. The CDR3 DNA is TGTGCCAGCAGTTACTCCTCCCTAGCGGGGACCTACGAGCAGTACTTC. Its translation: CASSYSSLAGTYEQYF.

The chain joins TRBV11-3 to TRBJ2-5, with D unclear. This CDR3 has 14 amino acids. Germline CDR1 SGHNT, CDR2 YENEEA. The V gene lost 5 bases and the J gene lost 1 base, with 11 bases spanning the gap. Here the CDR3 reads CASSRIRSQETQYF. CDR3 in DNA: TGTGCCAGCAGCCGAATCCGGTCCCAAGAGACCCAGTACTTC.

This chain connects TRBV10-3 to TRBJ1-2; 7 bases are a match to TRBD1. In germline, CDR1 is ENHRY, CDR2 SYGVKD. The V gene end was trimmed by 4 bases and the J gene end by 0 bases; junction bases not matched to a gene: 17. CDR3 length: 19 amino acids. In nucleotides, the CDR3 is TGTGCCATCAGTGGTCCAAGGGGGCCCCTCGACCCGACTAACTATGGCTACACCTTC. Amino acid sequence: CAISGPRGPLDPTNYGYTF.

The CDR3 DNA follows: TGTGCCAGCAGCCCGCCCTGGCCTAGCGGGGGGGCAGATGAGCAGTTCTTC. The encoded protein is CASSPPWPSGGADEQFF. This chain joins TRBV7-3 and TRBJ2-1; 12 bases are shared with TRBD2. The CDR3 runs 17 residues. V gave up 5 bases and J gave up 8 bases; unmatched junction bases: 13. CDR1 SGHTA and CDR2 FQGTGA come from the germline V gene.

The J gene is TRBJ1-3, the V gene TRBV7-2; 9 nucleotides agree with TRBD1. Losses at the gene ends were 3 bases for V and 7 bases for J; bases not matched to a gene: 7. The CDR3 is 15 residues long. Germline CDR1 reads SGHTA; CDR2 reads FQGNSA. The CDR3, as DNA: TGTGCCAGCAGCTTCGGACAGGGGAGTGCGAACACCATATATTTT. It translates to CASSFGQGSANTIYF.

The V gene is TRBV28, the J gene TRBJ1-5; D unclear. Germline V gene data show CDR1 as MDHEN and CDR2 as SYDVKM. CDR3 size: 13 residues. The V and J ends lost 6 bases and 4 bases respectively, with 10 bases between them. The CDR3 protein is CASRTTDNQPQHF. The CDR3 DNA reads as TGTGCCAGCAGGACTACGGATAATCAGCCCCAGCATTTT.

The chain combines TRBV6-5 with TRBJ2-2; the match to TRBD1 covers 8 bases. The CDR3 is 14 amino acids. The germline V gene encodes CDR1 MNHEY and CDR2 SVGAGI. The trim removed 7 bases at V and 6 bases at J, leaving 7 bases unmatched. The DNA of the CDR3 is TGTGCCAGCACTAATAACAGGGGGGCCGGGGAGCTGTTTTTT. Amino acid sequence: CASTNNRGAGELFF.

This sequence joins TRBV6-5 and TRBJ2-3; D is uncertain. V was trimmed by 10 bases and J by 3 bases, leaving 17 bases between them. CDR3 length: 14 amino acids. Looked up from germline, CDR1 is MNHEY and CDR2 is SVGAGI. The CDR3 here is CATLISPGTDTQYF. The CDR3 DNA follows: TGTGCCACCCTGATTAGCCCTGGGACAGATACGCAGTATTTT.

J is TRBJ2-1 and V is TRBV5-1; perhaps TRBD2 as D (5 bases). This CDR3 has 15 residues. V dropped 4 bases and J dropped 2 bases, with 13 bases sitting between them. Per the germline V gene, CDR1 is SGHRS and CDR2 is YFSETQ. CDR3 DNA: TGCGCCAGCAGCCCGAACGGGGAACCCTACAATGAGCAGTTCTTC. It translates to CASSPNGEPYNEQFF. Based on the CDR3 plus reference TRBV5-1 and TRBJ2-1, the full variable domain is KAGVTQTPRYLIKTRGQQVTLSCSPISGHRSVSWYQQTPGQGLQFLFEYFSETQRNKGNFPGRFSGRQFSNSRSEMNVSTLELGDSALYLCASSPNGEPYNEQFFGPGTRLTVL.

The chain has TRBV29-1 and TRBJ1-1; 8 bases line up with TRBD1. The CDR3 sequence is 14 residues long. Germline V gene lookup returns CDR1 SQVTM and CDR2 ANQGSEA. The ends lost 7 bases at V and 6 bases at J; junction bases unmatched: 13. In DNA form, the CDR3 reads TGCAGCGCAATCTCGGCAGGGGGCCATTCTGAAGCTTTCTTT. This translates into CSAISAGGHSEAFF. Combining the CDR3 with reference TRBV29-1 and TRBJ1-1 gives the whole variable domain SAVISQKPSRDICQRGTSLTIQCQVDSQVTMMFWYRQQPGQSLTLIATANQGSEATYESGFVIDKFPISRPNLTFSTLTVSNMSPEDSSIYLCSAISAGGHSEAFFGQGTRLTVV.

V and J are TRBV19 and TRBJ1-1; the D is unclear. Germline CDR1 is LNHDA and CDR2 is SQIVND (reference sequence). The germline V and J ends were trimmed by 3 bases and 5 bases, with 16 bases remaining between them. CDR3 size: 15 residues. The CDR3 spells CASSIQSPAWTEAFF. In nucleotides, the CDR3 is TGTGCCAGTAGTATCCAATCCCCCGCGTGGACTGAAGCTTTCTTT.

This rearrangement joins TRBV5-4 to TRBJ2-3; TRBD1 aligns across 7 bases. The CDR3 sequence is 15 residues long. CDR1 and CDR2 from the germline V gene are SGHNT and YYREEE (reference sequence). V was clipped by 4 bases and J by 4 bases; unmatched bases: 9. The CDR3 sequence: CASSPGTVLSDTQYF. The CDR3 DNA sequence: TGTGCCAGCAGCCCCGGGACAGTCTTATCAGATACGCAGTATTTT. Supplemented by reference TRBV5-4 and TRBJ2-3, the full variable domain reads ETGVTQSPTHLIKTRGQQVTLRCSSQSGHNTVSWYQQALGQGPQFIFQYYREEENGRGNFPPRFSGLQFPNYSSELNVNALELDDSALYLCASSPGTVLSDTQYFGPGTRLTVL.

V and J are TRBV28 and TRBJ2-2, with 9 bases lining up with TRBD2. This CDR3 region has 14 residues. The junction had 6 bases not matched to a gene; V was cut back by 7 bases and J by 6 bases. CDR1 and CDR2 (germline): MDHEN, SYDVKM. The CDR3 region has the DNA TGTGCCAGCATTAGCGGGAGTTACGCCGGGGAGCTGTTTTTT. Translation: CASISGSYAGELFF.

The gene calls are TRBV10-1 and TRBJ2-7, with D hard to call. V lost 7 bases to trimming and J lost 2 bases, with 6 bases between them. The CDR3 spans 11 residues. Germline values: CDR1 WNHNN, CDR2 SYGVQD (reference sequence). CDR3 sequence (DNA): TGCGCCAGCATCCCTCCCTACGAGCAGTACTTC. Protein product: CASIPPYEQYF.

The V and J genes are TRBV21-1 and TRBJ2-3; TRBD2, as called in the table, went unchecked against the DNA. TRBV21-1 is deemed a pseudogene. This CDR3 spans 17 amino acids. The CDR3 region is CASSSLGLAGEPDTQYF. The DNA for the CDR3 is TGTGCCAGCAGCAGTCTTGGACTAGCGGGAGAGCCAGATACGCAGTATTTT.

V gene TRBV19 combines with J gene TRBJ1-3, with a tentative D call TRBD1 (5 bases). CDR1 is LNHDA and CDR2 is SQIVND in the germline V gene (reference sequence). The CDR3 extends over 14 amino acids. With 7 bases removed from V and 8 bases from J, the gap between germline ends came to 18 bases. The CDR3 DNA reads TGTGCCAGTATTAATGTAGGGGCGGTGGACACCATATATTTT. Translation gives CASINVGAVDTIYF. Supplemented by reference TRBV19 and TRBJ1-3, the full variable domain reads DGGITQSPKYLFRKEGQNVTLSCEQNLNHDAMYWYRQDPGQGLRLIYYSQIVNDFQKGDIAEGYSVSREKKESFPLTVTSAQKNPTAFYLCASINVGAVDTIYFGEGSWLTVV.

The rearrangement links TRBV5-6 to TRBJ2-7, with D possibly being TRBD2 (6 bases). V was pared by 2 bases and J by 2 bases, with 11 bases between. Germline lookup yields CDR1 SGHDT and CDR2 YYEEEE. The CDR3 extends over 14 amino acids. The CDR3 reads CASSFTGAPYEQYF. CDR3 nucleotide sequence: TGTGCCAGCAGCTTCACGGGAGCCCCCTACGAGCAGTACTTC. The variable domain in full, completed from reference TRBV5-6 and TRBJ2-7, reads DAGVTQSPTHLIKTRGQQVTLRCSPKSGHDTVSWYQQALGQGPQFIFQYYEEEERQRGNFPDRFSGHQFPNYSSELNVNALLLGDSALYLCASSFTGAPYEQYFGPGTRLTVT.

V and J are TRBV7-9 and TRBJ1-2; TRBD1 is a possible D gene (6 bases). The CDR3 is made up of 13 amino acids. Trimming took 2 bases from V and 7 from J, leaving 11 bases between them. The germline gives CDR1 SEHNR, CDR2 FQNEAQ (reference sequence). CDR3 sequence: CASSLIGGPGYTF. CDR3 sequence (DNA): TGTGCCAGCAGCTTAATAGGGGGACCTGGCTACACCTTC.

CDR3 loop: CASSLGQTREETQYF. CDR3 nucleotide sequence: TGCGCCAGCAGCTTGGGTCAGACTAGGGAAGAGACCCAGTACTTC. The chain uses TRBV5-1 and TRBJ2-5, with a tentative D call TRBD2 (6 bases). Germline values: CDR1 SGHRS, CDR2 YFSETQ. There are 15 residues in the CDR3. V was shortened by 0 bases and J by 3 bases, with 12 bases between the two germline ends.

The rearrangement joins TRBV6-5 to TRBJ2-1; 11 nucleotides line up with TRBD2. Unmatched junction bases numbered 13, after V lost 6 bases and J lost 15 bases. This CDR3 has 14 amino acids. Germline lookup yields CDR1 MNHEY and CDR2 SVGAGI. The CDR3 DNA reads as TGTGCCAGCAGCCCGTTGGTAGCGGGGGGGCGTACGTTCTTC. It specifies CASSPLVAGGRTFF.

V usage is TRBV5-1 and J usage is TRBJ2-7, with D possibly being TRBD2 (6 bases). Deletions cut 4 bases from V and 2 bases from J, with 16 bases between. Looked up from germline, CDR1 is SGHRS and CDR2 is YFSETQ. This CDR3 spans 15 amino acids. CDR3 nucleotide sequence: TGCGCCAGCAGCCCCCGGGACTCGATTCCCTACGAGCAGTACTTC. Protein: CASSPRDSIPYEQYF.